Following are 7 T cell receptor beta chains from one sample sequenced in a study of cytomegalovirus exposure and HLA in healthy donors. A multiplex PCR was run with 60 Vbeta primers and 13 Jbeta primers. Produced via immunoSEQ multiplex PCR; TCRdb's table is partial and in-frame only. The data show 200,000 to 250,000 clones, over 65% seen once. Sequenced: PBMCs. These receptors all come from a human donor in good health.

The genes are TRBV7-9 and TRBJ2-7; tentative D call: TRBD2 (6 bases). Germline V CDR1 and CDR2: SEHNR, FQNEAQ (reference sequence). CDR3 length equals 13 residues. Trimming stripped 5 bases from V and 0 bases from J, with 8 bases between. CDR3 in amino acids: CASSPTSSYEQYF. The CDR3 DNA is TGTGCCAGCAGCCCGACTAGCTCCTACGAGCAGTACTTC.

V and J are TRBV6-1 and TRBJ1-5; tentative D call: TRBD1 (6 bases). V lost 4 bases, J lost 0 bases, and 13 bases lay in between. From germline, CDR1 is MNHNS and CDR2 SASEGT. The CDR3 runs 16 residues. The CDR3 loop is CASSAAGAYSNQPQHF. As DNA, the CDR3 is TGTGCCAGCAGTGCGGCAGGGGCTTATAGCAATCAGCCCCAGCATTTT.

Comments on this clone: A junction end diverges from the germline sequence, so it may reflect a read error. The chain couples TRBV6-1 to TRBJ2-3; D perhaps matches TRBD2 (5 bases). The length of the CDR3 is 15 residues. Germline CDR1 reads MNHNS; CDR2 reads SASEGT. In nucleotides, the CDR3 is TGTGCCAGCAGCGAAGCGGTGTACATCACAGATACGCAGTATTTT. As protein: CASSEAVYITDTQYF.

CDR3 coding DNA: TGTGCCAGCAGTTCGCACGCAAATCTAATCACCGGGGAGCTGTTTTTT. Translation gives CASSSHANLITGELFF. The chain carries TRBV27 and TRBJ2-2; no reliable D call. Between the trimmed V and J ends, which lost 4 bases and 4 bases, there was a span of 16 bases. Germline V gene sequence: CDR1 MNHEY, CDR2 SMNVEV (reference sequence). This CDR3 region has 16 residues.

The chain uses TRBV27 and TRBJ2-1; 8 bases fit TRBD2. Trimming removed 3 bases from V and 4 bases from J; junction bases left unmatched: 2. The germline gives CDR1 MNHEY, CDR2 SMNVEV (reference sequence). The CDR3 runs to 14 residues. The CDR3 sequence: CASSLSGSYNEQFF. The CDR3 DNA is TGTGCCAGCAGTTTGAGCGGGAGTTACAATGAGCAGTTCTTC.

The chain carries TRBV4-1 and TRBJ2-7; D not resolved. There are 15 residues in the CDR3. The germline gives CDR1 MGHRA, CDR2 YSYEKL. Between the trimmed V and J ends, which lost 1 base and 1 base, there was a span of 11 bases. The CDR3 DNA reads as TGCGCCAGCAGCCAAGGAGGAAGAGCGTCCTACGAGCAGTACTTC. It encodes CASSQGGRASYEQYF.

In this sample, this clone turned up a few times. The chain couples TRBV9 to TRBJ1-2, with 10 bases matching TRBD1. The V gene end was trimmed by 5 bases and the J gene end by 0 bases; junction bases not matched to a gene: 4. Germline V gives CDR1 SGDLS, CDR2 YYNGEE. The CDR3 is 15 amino acids. CDR3 loop: CASSFGQGANYGYTF. The CDR3 nucleotides are TGTGCCAGCAGTTTTGGACAGGGGGCTAACTATGGCTACACCTTC.